The source of this T cell receptor beta chain is a study of blood T cells in healthy people across ages. In the study overall: The capture of about one barcoded beta molecule per two T cells was achieved by template switching. Study-wide points: Unsorted PBMCs ruled out conclusive naive versus antigen-experienced comparison.

The draw of peripheral blood yielded around 9.6 milliliters from each donor. A note on this clonotype: Its specificity is unknown. Since a much larger clone is just one base distant, this may be a read error.

Per germline, CDR1 MDHEN and CDR2 SYDVKM. This CDR3 has 13 amino acids. V lost 5 bases and J 5 bases, leaving 10 bases between the germline ends. It was with a sample-barcoded 5' primer and a J-beta primer mix that a second PCR of about 6 to 11 cycles was run. Every cDNA molecule carried a tag from a template-switch adaptor bearing 12 random nucleotides. TCRdb itself ran the 5' RACE reads through MiXCR, one entry per CDR3 protein. This table holds about 670,000 distinct CDR3 sequences, roughly half found once. This clonotype originated in an elderly woman in good health. Sample: blood. The chain has TRBV28 and TRBJ1-5; D possibly corresponds to TRBD1 (5 bases). Written as DNA, the CDR3 is TGTGCCAGCAGTAGGGGCGTGGATCAGCCCCAGCATTTT. Translation gives CASSRGVDQPQHF.